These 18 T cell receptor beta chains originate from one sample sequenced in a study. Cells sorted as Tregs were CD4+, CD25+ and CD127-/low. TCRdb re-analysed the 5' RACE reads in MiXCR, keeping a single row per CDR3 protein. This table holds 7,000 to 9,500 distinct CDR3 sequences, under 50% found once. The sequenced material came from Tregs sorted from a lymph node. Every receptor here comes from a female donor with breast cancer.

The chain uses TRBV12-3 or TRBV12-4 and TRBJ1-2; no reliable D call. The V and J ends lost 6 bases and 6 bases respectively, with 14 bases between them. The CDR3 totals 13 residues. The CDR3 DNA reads TGTGCCAGCAGCCCCGGACCCCTGGATGGCTACACCTTC. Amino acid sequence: CASSPGPLDGYTF.

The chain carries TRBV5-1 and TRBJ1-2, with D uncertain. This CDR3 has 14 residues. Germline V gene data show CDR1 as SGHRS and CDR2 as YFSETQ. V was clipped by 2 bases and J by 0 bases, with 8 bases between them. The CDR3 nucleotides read TGCGCCAGCAGCTTTACAGCCGCTAACTATGGCTACACCTTC. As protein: CASSFTAANYGYTF.

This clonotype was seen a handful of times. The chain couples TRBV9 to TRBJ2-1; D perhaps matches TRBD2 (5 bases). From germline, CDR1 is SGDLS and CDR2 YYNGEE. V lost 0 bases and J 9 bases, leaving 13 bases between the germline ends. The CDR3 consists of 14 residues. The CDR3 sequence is CASSVAPEGAEQFF. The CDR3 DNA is TGTGCCAGCAGCGTAGCGCCCGAGGGCGCTGAGCAGTTCTTC.

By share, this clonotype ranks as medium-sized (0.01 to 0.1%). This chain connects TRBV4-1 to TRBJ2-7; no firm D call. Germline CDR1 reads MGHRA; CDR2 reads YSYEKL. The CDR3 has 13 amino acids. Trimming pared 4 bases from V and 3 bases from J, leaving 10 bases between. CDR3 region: CASSLGWNYEQYF. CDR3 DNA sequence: TGCGCCAGCAGCCTGGGCTGGAACTACGAGCAGTACTTC.

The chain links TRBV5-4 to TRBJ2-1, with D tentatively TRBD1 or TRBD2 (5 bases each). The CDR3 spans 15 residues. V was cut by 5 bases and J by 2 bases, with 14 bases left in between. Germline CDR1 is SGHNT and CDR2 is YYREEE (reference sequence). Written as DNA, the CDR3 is TGTGCCAGCAGGAGGATGGGGGAGCCCTACAATGAGCAGTTCTTC. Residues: CASRRMGEPYNEQFF.

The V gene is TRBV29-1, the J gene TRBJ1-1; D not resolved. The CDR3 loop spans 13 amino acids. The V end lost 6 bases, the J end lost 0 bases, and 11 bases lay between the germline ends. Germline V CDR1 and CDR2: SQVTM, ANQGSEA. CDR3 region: CSVLQPLNTEAFF. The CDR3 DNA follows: TGCAGCGTGCTACAGCCATTGAACACTGAAGCTTTCTTT.

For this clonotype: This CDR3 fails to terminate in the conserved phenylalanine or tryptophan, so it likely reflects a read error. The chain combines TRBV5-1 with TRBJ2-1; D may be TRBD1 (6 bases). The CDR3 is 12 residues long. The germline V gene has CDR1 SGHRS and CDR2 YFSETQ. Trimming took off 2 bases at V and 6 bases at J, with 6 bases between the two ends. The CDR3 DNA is TGCGCCAGCAGCTTAGGGGGCAATGAGCAGTTCCTC. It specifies CASSLGGNEQFL.

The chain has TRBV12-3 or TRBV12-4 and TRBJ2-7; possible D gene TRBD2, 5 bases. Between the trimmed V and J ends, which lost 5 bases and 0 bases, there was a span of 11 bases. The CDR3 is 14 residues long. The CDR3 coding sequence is TGTGCCAGCAGTGGGTCAGAGGGCTCCTACGAGCAGTACTTC. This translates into CASSGSEGSYEQYF.

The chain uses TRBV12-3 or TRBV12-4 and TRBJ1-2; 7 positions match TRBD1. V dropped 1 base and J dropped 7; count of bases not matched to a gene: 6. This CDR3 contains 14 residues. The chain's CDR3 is CASSLDRGTGGYTF. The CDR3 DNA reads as TGTGCCAGCAGTTTAGACAGGGGAACAGGTGGCTACACCTTC.

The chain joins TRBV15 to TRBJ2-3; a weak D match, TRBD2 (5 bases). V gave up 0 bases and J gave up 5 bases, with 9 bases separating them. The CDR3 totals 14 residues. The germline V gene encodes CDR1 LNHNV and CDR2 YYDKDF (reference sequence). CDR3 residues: CATSRDFGGDTQYF. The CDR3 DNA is TGTGCCACCAGCAGAGATTTCGGAGGAGATACGCAGTATTTT.

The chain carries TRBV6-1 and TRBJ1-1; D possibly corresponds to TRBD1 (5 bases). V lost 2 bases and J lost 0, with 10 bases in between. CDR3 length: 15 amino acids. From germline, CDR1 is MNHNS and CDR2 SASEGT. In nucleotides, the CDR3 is TGTGCCAGCAGTGAAAGTAGAGGGGTGAACACTGAAGCTTTCTTT. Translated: CASSESRGVNTEAFF.

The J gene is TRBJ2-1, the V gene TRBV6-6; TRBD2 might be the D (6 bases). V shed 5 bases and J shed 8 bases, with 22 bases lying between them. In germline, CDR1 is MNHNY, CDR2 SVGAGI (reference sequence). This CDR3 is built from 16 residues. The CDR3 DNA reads TGTGCCAGCAGTGACTACACTAGCTCGGGCTGGGATGAGCAGTTCTTC. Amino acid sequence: CASSDYTSSGWDEQFF.

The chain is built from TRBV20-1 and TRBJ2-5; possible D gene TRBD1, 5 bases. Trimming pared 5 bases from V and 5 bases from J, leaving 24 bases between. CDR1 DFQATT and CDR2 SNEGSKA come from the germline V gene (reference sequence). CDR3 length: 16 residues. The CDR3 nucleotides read TGCAGTGCTCCCCCCCAGGGCCGATCTGAGGTCGAGACCCAGTACTTC. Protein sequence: CSAPPQGRSEVETQYF.

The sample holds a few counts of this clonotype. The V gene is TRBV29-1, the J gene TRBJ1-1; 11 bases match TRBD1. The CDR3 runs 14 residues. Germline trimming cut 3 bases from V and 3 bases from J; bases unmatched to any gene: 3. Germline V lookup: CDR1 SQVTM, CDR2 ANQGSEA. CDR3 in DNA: TGCAGCGTTGATCGGGACAGGGGGTACACTGAAGCTTTCTTT. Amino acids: CSVDRDRGYTEAFF.

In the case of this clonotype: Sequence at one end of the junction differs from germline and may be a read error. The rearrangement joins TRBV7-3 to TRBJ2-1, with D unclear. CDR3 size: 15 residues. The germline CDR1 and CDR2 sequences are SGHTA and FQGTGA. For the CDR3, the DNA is TGTGCCAACAGCCCCTCTACCAGCTCCTACAATGAGCAGTTCTTC. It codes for CANSPSTSSYNEQFF.

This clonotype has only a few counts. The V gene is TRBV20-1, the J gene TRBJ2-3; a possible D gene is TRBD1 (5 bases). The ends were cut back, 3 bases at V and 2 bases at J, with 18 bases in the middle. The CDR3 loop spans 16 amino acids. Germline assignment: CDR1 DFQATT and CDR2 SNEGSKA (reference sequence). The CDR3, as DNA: TGCAGTGCTAGCCCCAGGGCGGCTAGGTTCACAGATACGCAGTATTTT. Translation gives CSASPRAARFTDTQYF.

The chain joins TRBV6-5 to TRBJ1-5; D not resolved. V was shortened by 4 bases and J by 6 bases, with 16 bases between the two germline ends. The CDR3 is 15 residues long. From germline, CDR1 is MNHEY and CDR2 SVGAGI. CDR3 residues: CASSSDPEWAQPQHF. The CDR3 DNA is TGTGCCAGCAGTTCGGACCCCGAATGGGCTCAGCCCCAGCATTTT.

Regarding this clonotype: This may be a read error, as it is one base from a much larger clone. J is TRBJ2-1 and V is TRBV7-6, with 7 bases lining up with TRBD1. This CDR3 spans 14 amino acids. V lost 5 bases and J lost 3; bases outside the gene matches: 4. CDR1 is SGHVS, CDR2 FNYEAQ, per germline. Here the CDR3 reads CASSEDRHYNEQFF. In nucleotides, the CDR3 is TGTGCCAGCAGCGAGGACAGGCACTACAATGAGCAGTTCTTC.